The 6 T cell receptor beta chains below come from one sample, sequenced in a study of T cell responses to AZD1222 COVID-19 vaccine. The data were produced by immunoSEQ multiplex PCR, yet TCRdb's version contains in-frame clones alone and is incomplete. There are about 130,000 clones in the sample; roughly 86% occur only once, and 5% to 7% lies in the top ten. This sample comprised peripheral blood, obtained 28 days after the second AZD1222 dose. The receptors here all came from an adult who received the AZD1222 COVID-19 vaccine.

The chain links TRBV3-1 (or the pseudogene TRBV3-2) to TRBJ2-1; perhaps TRBD2 as D (5 bases). Deletions cut 2 bases from V and 0 bases from J, with 8 bases between. The germline gives CDR1 LGHDT, CDR2 YNNKEL (reference sequence). The CDR3 is made up of 15 amino acids. CDR3 sequence reads: CASSQRGSSYNEQFF. Here the CDR3 DNA reads TGTGCCAGCAGCCAAAGAGGGAGCTCCTACAATGAGCAGTTCTTC.

In its sample, this clone was seen a few times. This chain links TRBV7-2 with TRBJ2-7; the D gene is possibly TRBD1 (5 bases). Trimming shortened V by 4 bases and J by 3 bases, and 13 bases separated the two germline ends. The length of the CDR3 is 14 residues. Germline CDR1 SGHTA, CDR2 FQGNSA. CDR3 nucleotides: TGTGCCAGCAGCTATCGCCCCAGGGACTACGAGCAGTACTTC. Protein product: CASSYRPRDYEQYF.

This clone has a handful of counts. The chain uses TRBV5-1 and TRBJ2-7; D ambiguous. CDR3 length: 13 residues. The germline V gene encodes CDR1 SGHRS and CDR2 YFSETQ. Between the trimmed V and J ends, which lost 3 bases and 3 bases, there was a span of 10 bases. The CDR3, as DNA: TGCGCCAGCAGCTCCGGGCCCGGCTACGAGCAGTACTTC. Its protein product is CASSSGPGYEQYF. The whole variable domain, filled in from reference TRBV5-1 and TRBJ2-7, reads KAGVTQTPRYLIKTRGQQVTLSCSPISGHRSVSWYQQTPGQGLQFLFEYFSETQRNKGNFPGRFSGRQFSNSRSEMNVSTLELGDSALYLCASSSGPGYEQYFGPGTRLTVT.

V is TRBV18 and J is TRBJ1-1; a possible D gene is TRBD1 (6 bases). Germline CDR1 KGHSH, CDR2 LQKENI. V dropped 3 bases and J dropped 2 bases, with 16 bases sitting between them. This CDR3 has 16 amino acids. The CDR3 spells CASSPGLGGRNTEAFF. In nucleotides, the CDR3 is TGTGCCAGCTCACCTGGTTTGGGGGGGCGAAACACTGAAGCTTTCTTT.

The V and J genes are TRBV5-6 and TRBJ1-2; D is uncertain. The CDR3 loop spans 14 amino acids. From germline, CDR1 is SGHDT and CDR2 YYEEEE. Trimming removed 4 bases from V and 4 bases from J, with 14 bases in between. CDR3 in amino acids: CASSNRGLGYGYTF. The CDR3 coding sequence is TGTGCCAGCAGCAACCGCGGGCTCGGCTATGGCTACACCTTC.

The CDR3, as DNA: TGTGCCAGCACCAAACGAACTGGGACTTCCCATAATTCACCCCTCCACTTT. Protein product: CASTKRTGTSHNSPLHF. The chain recombines TRBV28 with TRBJ1-6; tentative D call: TRBD1 (5 bases). CDR3 length: 17 residues. V lost 7 bases to trimming and J lost 5 bases, with 21 bases between them. Germline V CDR1 and CDR2: MDHEN, SYDVKM.